This paragraph reports one TCR beta chain. The assay was immunoSEQ multiplex PCR, and TCRdb's table has in-frame clones only and misses some. The table lists roughly 170,000 clones, about 94% of them singletons. The sample originates from a study of control samples from healthy donors and cancer patients. V dropped 4 bases and J dropped 0 bases, with 11 bases sitting between them. The CDR3 contains 15 residues. Germline V gene lookup returns CDR1 SGHDT and CDR2 YYEEEE. The sequencing sample was made of blood. V usage is TRBV5-6 and J usage is TRBJ2-1, with unresolved D. The sequence was obtained from a woman aged 55 to 70 in good health. CDR3 in amino acids: CASSPSYSSYNEQFF. CDR3 nucleotides: TGTGCCAGCAGCCCGAGCTACAGCTCCTACAATGAGCAGTTCTTC.